The following is a T cell receptor (beta chain) sequence with its context. CDR1 is MNHEY and CDR2 is SMNVEV in the germline V gene (reference sequence). The CDR3 loop spans 15 amino acids. The sample belongs to a study of monozygotic twins with inflammatory bowel disease. TCRdb derives one entry per CDR3 protein from the 5' RACE reads, leaving out DNA. The sample totals some 170,000 distinct CDR3 sequences. The TCR comes from a human donor with ulcerative colitis or Crohn's disease, or a healthy co-twin of an affected twin (not recorded which). The chain combines TRBV27 with TRBJ2-3; TCRdb's D gene call, TRBD2, goes unchecked for lack of DNA. Sequencing was performed on blood. CDR3 residues: CASSLSGTRFDTQYF.